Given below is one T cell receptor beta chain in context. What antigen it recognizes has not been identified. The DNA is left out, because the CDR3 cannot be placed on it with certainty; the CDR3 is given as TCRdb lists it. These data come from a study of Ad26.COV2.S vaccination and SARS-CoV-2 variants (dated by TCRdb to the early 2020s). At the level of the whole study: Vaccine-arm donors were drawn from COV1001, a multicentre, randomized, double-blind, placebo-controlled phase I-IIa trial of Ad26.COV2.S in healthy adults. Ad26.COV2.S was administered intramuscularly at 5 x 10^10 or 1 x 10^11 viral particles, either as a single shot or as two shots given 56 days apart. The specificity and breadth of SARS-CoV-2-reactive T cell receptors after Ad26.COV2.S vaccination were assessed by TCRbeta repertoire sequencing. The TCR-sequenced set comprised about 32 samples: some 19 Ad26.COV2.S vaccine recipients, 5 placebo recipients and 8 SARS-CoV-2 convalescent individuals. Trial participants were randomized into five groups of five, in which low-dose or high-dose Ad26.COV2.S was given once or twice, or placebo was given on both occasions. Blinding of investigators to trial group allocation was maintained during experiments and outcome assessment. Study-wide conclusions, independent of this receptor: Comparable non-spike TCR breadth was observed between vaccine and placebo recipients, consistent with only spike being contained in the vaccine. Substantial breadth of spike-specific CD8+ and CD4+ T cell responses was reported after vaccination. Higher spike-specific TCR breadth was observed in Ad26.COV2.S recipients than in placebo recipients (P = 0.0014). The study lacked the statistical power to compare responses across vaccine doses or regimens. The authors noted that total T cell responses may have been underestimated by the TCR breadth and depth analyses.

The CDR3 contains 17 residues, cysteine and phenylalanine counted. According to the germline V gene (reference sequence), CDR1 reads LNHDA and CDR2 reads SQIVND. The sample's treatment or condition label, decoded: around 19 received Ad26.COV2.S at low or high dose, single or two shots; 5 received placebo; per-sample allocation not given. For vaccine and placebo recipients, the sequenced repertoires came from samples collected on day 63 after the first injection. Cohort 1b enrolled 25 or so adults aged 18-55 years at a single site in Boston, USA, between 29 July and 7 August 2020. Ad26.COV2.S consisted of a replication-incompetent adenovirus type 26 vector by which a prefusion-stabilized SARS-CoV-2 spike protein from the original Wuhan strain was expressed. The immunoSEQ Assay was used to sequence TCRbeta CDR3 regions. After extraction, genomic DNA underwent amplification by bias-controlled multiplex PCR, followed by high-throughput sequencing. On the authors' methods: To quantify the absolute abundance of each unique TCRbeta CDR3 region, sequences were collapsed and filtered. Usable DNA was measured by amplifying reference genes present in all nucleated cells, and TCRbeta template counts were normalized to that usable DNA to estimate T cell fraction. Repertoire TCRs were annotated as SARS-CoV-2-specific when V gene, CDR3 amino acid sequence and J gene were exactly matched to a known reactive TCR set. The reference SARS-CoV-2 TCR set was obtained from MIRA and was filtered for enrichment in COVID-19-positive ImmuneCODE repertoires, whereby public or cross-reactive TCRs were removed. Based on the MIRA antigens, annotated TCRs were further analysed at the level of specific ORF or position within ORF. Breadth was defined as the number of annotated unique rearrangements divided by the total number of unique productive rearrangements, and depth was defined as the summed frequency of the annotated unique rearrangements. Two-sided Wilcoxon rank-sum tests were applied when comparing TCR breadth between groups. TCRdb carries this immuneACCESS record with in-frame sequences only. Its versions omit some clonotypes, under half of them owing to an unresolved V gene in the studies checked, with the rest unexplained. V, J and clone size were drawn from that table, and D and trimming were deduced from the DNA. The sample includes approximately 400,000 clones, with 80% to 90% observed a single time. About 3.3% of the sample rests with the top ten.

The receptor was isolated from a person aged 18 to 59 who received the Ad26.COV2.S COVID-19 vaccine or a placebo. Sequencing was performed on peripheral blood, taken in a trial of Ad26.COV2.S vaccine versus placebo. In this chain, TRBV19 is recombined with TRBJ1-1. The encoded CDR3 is CASILAGTVLRDSEAFF.